The 10 T cell receptor beta chains given below trace back to one sample, sequenced in a study of CD8 T cells in ankylosing spondylitis. TCRdb re-called the 5' RACE reads with MiXCR, one entry per CDR3 protein. The table shows some 39,000 distinct CDR3 sequences, with approximately 10% occurring only once. Sequencing was performed on synovial fluid, either unsorted or a sorted T cell fraction (not recorded which). The receptors here all came from a male donor with ankylosing spondylitis.

The chain links TRBV6-2 or TRBV6-3 to TRBJ1-1, with no clear D. Deletions cut 0 bases from V and 1 base from J, with 12 bases between. The CDR3 runs to 16 residues. Germline lookup yields CDR1 MNHEY and CDR2 SVGEGT. In DNA form, the CDR3 reads TGTGCCAGCAGTTACTCCGGAGGGCATAGGAACACTGAAGCTTTCTTT. Protein product: CASSYSGGHRNTEAFF.

At least ten counts were recorded for this clonotype. CDR3 DNA: TGTGCCACCCAGTCCTCCGCGGGGGAGAATGAGCAGTTCTTC. Translating gives CATQSSAGENEQFF. The J gene is TRBJ2-1, the V gene TRBV15, with 7 bases that match TRBD2. Trimming cost V 8 bases and J 7 bases; bases outside gene matches: 11. Germline assignment: CDR1 LNHNV and CDR2 YYDKDF (reference sequence). The CDR3 is 14 residues long.

This clonotype was seen many times. The V call is TRBV5-6, the J call TRBJ2-2; 7 bases agree with TRBD1. V lost 4 bases to trimming and J lost 0 bases; unmatched junction nucleotides: 15. The CDR3 contains 19 residues. From germline, CDR1 is SGHDT and CDR2 YYEEEE. In DNA, the CDR3 is TGTGCCAGCAGCACCGGGACAGCCAGCTCCATCGCGAACACCGGGGAGCTGTTTTTT. Translated: CASSTGTASSIANTGELFF.

This clonotype was picked up a small number of times. This rearrangement joins TRBV7-3 to TRBJ2-1; the D gene could be TRBD1 or TRBD2 (5 bases each). This CDR3 has 13 amino acids. The germline V gene has CDR1 SGHTA and CDR2 FQGTGA. Between the trimmed V and J ends, which lost 4 bases and 9 bases, there was a span of 13 bases. The CDR3 loop reads CASSSFNGGEQFF. The CDR3 coding sequence is TGTGCCAGCAGCTCATTTAATGGGGGTGAGCAGTTCTTC.

This clonotype showed up just a few times. The chain is built from TRBV7-3 and TRBJ1-1; D is unresolved. The germline gives CDR1 SGHTA, CDR2 FQGTGA. Trimming shortened V by 5 bases and J by 1 base, and 11 bases separated the two germline ends. This CDR3 is 14 amino acids long. The CDR3 sequence: CASSRSGENTEAFF. DNA of the CDR3: TGTGCCAGCAGCCGAAGCGGGGAGAACACTGAAGCTTTCTTT.

This clonotype has a handful of counts. The chain has TRBV9 and TRBJ2-7, with 7 nucleotides matching TRBD2. This CDR3 is 16 amino acids long. The germline gives CDR1 SGDLS, CDR2 YYNGEE. Trimming at V came to 5 bases and at J to 0 bases, leaving 11 bases not matched to a gene. This CDR3 is CASSAYGSGPSYEQYF. CDR3 coding DNA: TGTGCCAGCAGTGCGTACGGTAGCGGGCCCTCCTACGAGCAGTACTTC.

The rearrangement links TRBV11-2 to TRBJ2-3; D call uncertain. V lost 4 bases and J 3 bases, leaving 11 bases between the germline ends. The germline gives CDR1 SGHAT, CDR2 FQNNGV. CDR3 length: 14 residues. The CDR3 DNA reads TGTGCCAGCAGCTCCCTAAGGGCGACAGATACGCAGTATTTT. This gives the protein CASSSLRATDTQYF.

This clonotype was observed a handful of times. The CDR3 region is CASSSGPNYEQYF. The CDR3 DNA sequence: TGTGCCAGCAGCTCGGGGCCTAACTACGAGCAGTACTTC. The chain uses TRBV7-2 and TRBJ2-7; TRBD1 or TRBD2 may be the D gene (5 bases each). The CDR3 has 13 amino acids. Trimming took 4 bases from V and 3 from J, leaving 10 bases between them. Germline V gene sequence: CDR1 SGHTA, CDR2 FQGNSA.

Here the CDR3 DNA reads TGTGCCAGCAGCGTATCTGGCACCGGGGAGCTGTTTTTT. Translated, it gives CASSVSGTGELFF. This rearrangement joins TRBV9 to TRBJ2-2; D uncertain. Trimming removed 1 base at V and 4 bases at J, with 5 bases between. The CDR3 length is 13 residues. Germline-derived CDR1 and CDR2 are SGDLS and YYNGEE. The full variable domain, its missing parts supplied by reference TRBV9 and TRBJ2-2, is DSGVTQTPKHLITATGQRVTLRCSPRSGDLSVYWYQQSLDQGLQFLIQYYNGEERAKGNILERFSAQQFPDLHSELNLSSLELGDSALYFCASSVSGTGELFFGEGSRLTVL.

This clonotype was observed a handful of times. The V gene is TRBV4-3, the J gene TRBJ1-1; tentative D call: TRBD1 (5 bases). The CDR3 totals 17 residues. Germline loops: CDR1 LGHNA, CDR2 YSLEER. V dropped 0 bases and J dropped 2 bases, with 16 bases sitting between them. CDR3 residues: CASSQDILAGLNTEAFF. In DNA, the CDR3 is TGCGCCAGCAGCCAAGATATTCTAGCAGGGCTCAACACTGAAGCTTTCTTT.